This entry lists 23 T cell receptor beta chains sequenced from one sample in a study of T cells expressing NK-cell markers. After re-calling the 5' RACE reads, TCRdb lists one entry per CDR3 protein, DNA absent. This repertoire includes 500,000 to 600,000 distinct CDR3 sequences. Sequences were obtained from blood T cells: a sorted CD56 or NKG2C T cell subset, CD4+ or CD8+ T cells, or bulk PBMC T cells (not recorded which). Every receptor here comes from a man aged 18-30 years in good health.

The V gene is TRBV29-1, the J gene TRBJ2-7; lacking DNA, the TRBD1 call made by TCRdb goes unchecked. CDR1 is SQVTM, CDR2 ANQGSEA, per germline. This CDR3 has 13 residues. CDR3 loop: CSVAPGFGYEQYF.

This sequence joins TRBV29-1 and TRBJ1-1. The CDR3 has 15 amino acids. Germline V gene data show CDR1 as SQVTM and CDR2 as ANQGSEA. The CDR3 protein is CSVEDLGTLNTEAFF.

The rearrangement uses TRBV5-5 and TRBJ2-3. Germline CDR1 SGHKS, CDR2 YYEKEE (reference sequence). The CDR3 is 13 residues long. The CDR3 reads CASSWQSADTQYF.

The V and J genes are TRBV20-1 and TRBJ1-5; TCRdb indicates TRBD1, and absent DNA this call remains unverified. Germline V gene sequence: CDR1 DFQATT, CDR2 SNEGSKA (reference sequence). CDR3 size: 14 residues. The CDR3 sequence: CSAPTKGGNQPQHF.

The V call is TRBV4-3, the J call TRBJ2-2. CDR1 is LGHNA and CDR2 is YSLEER in the germline V gene. The CDR3 extends over 20 amino acids. Here the CDR3 reads CASSPFSGNVPARITGELFF.

J is TRBJ2-1 and V is TRBV1; TCRdb proposes TRBD2, but this gene call is untestable without DNA. TRBV1 is reported as a pseudogene. The CDR3 is made up of 18 amino acids. CDR3: CTTGLRLAGGPSYNEQFF.

The gene calls are TRBV4-1 and TRBJ2-1; no DNA is available, so the TRBD2 call from TCRdb remains unchecked. CDR1 MGHRA and CDR2 YSYEKL come from the germline V gene. This CDR3 is built from 17 residues. CDR3 residues: CASSQPFLAGEGYEQFF.

This sequence joins TRBV5-1 and TRBJ2-3. Germline values: CDR1 SGHRS, CDR2 YFSETQ. The CDR3 is made up of 14 amino acids. The CDR3 protein is CASSFRQAADTQYF. The variable domain in full, with the rest retrieved from reference TRBV5-1 and TRBJ2-3, is KAGVTQTPRYLIKTRGQQVTLSCSPISGHRSVSWYQQTPGQGLQFLFEYFSETQRNKGNFPGRFSGRQFSNSRSEMNVSTLELGDSALYLCASSFRQAADTQYFGPGTRLTVL.

The rearrangement links TRBV29-1 to TRBJ2-7; TCRdb calls TRBD2, which cannot be checked without DNA. Per germline, CDR1 SQVTM and CDR2 ANQGSEA. CDR3 size: 13 residues. The CDR3 protein is CSAGLAVGNEQYF.

This chain joins TRBV20-1 and TRBJ2-4. The CDR3 has 16 amino acids. Germline V gives CDR1 DFQATT, CDR2 SNEGSKA (reference sequence). The chain's CDR3 is CSAISRHLDQQNIQYF.

The CDR3 spells CASSQSGSRWFF. The rearrangement joins TRBV6-2 or TRBV6-3 to TRBJ2-1; the D gene TCRdb calls, TRBD2, cannot be checked with no DNA. The CDR3 has 12 amino acids. Germline V gene sequence: CDR1 MNHEY, CDR2 SVGEGT.

This chain's CDR3 is CASSSPSGTRVWGTDTQYF. The chain employs TRBV12-3 or TRBV12-4 and TRBJ2-3; TCRdb names TRBD2, which stays unverified in the absence of DNA. This CDR3 has 19 amino acids.

The chain has TRBV24-1 and TRBJ2-1; TCRdb's D call, TRBD1, is unchecked because there is no DNA. The CDR3 length is 15 residues. The germline CDR1 and CDR2 sequences are KGHDR and SFDVKD. The CDR3 loop reads CATSAQGGGDNEQFF.

V gene TRBV5-1 combines with J gene TRBJ1-1; there is no DNA to check the TCRdb D call of TRBD1. This CDR3 has 13 amino acids. The germline V gene encodes CDR1 SGHRS and CDR2 YFSETQ. This chain's CDR3 is CASSQMTDTEAFF.

The chain has TRBV12-3 or TRBV12-4 and TRBJ1-5; TCRdb returns TRBD1, unconfirmable since there is no DNA. The CDR3 contains 14 residues. The CDR3 protein is CASSGSQGRQPQHF.

The rearrangement uses TRBV29-1 and TRBJ1-1; the TRBD1 assignment by TCRdb is unverifiable without DNA. Looked up from germline, CDR1 is SQVTM and CDR2 is ANQGSEA. CDR3 length: 13 residues. Here the CDR3 reads CSVGTGSGSEAFF. Combining the CDR3 with reference TRBV29-1 and TRBJ1-1 gives the whole variable domain SAVISQKPSRDICQRGTSLTIQCQVDSQVTMMFWYRQQPGQSLTLIATANQGSEATYESGFVIDKFPISRPNLTFSTLTVSNMSPEDSSIYLCSVGTGSGSEAFFGQGTRLTVV.

The chain uses TRBV12-3 or TRBV12-4 and TRBJ1-1; no DNA is available, so the TRBD1 call from TCRdb remains unchecked. This CDR3 has 15 residues. The CDR3 sequence is CASSLSRQLNTEAFF.

This chain joins TRBV24-1 and TRBJ2-5; absent DNA, TCRdb's TRBD1 call cannot be checked. This CDR3 is 15 amino acids long. CDR1 is KGHDR, CDR2 SFDVKD, per germline. CDR3 residues: CATSDFRTKVETQYF.

The V gene is TRBV18, the J gene TRBJ2-3; TCRdb selects TRBD1, and the lack of DNA leaves this call unchecked. Germline V gene sequence: CDR1 KGHSH, CDR2 LQKENI. The CDR3 is 14 amino acids. This CDR3 reads CASSLPDREDTQYF.

The V gene is TRBV4-3, the J gene TRBJ1-4. Germline V gives CDR1 LGHNA, CDR2 YSLEER. This CDR3 is 14 amino acids long. The CDR3 region is CASSQEAVDEKLFF.

This chain joins TRBV20-1 and TRBJ2-1; the TRBD1 assignment by TCRdb is unverifiable without DNA. The CDR3 totals 15 residues. Per germline, CDR1 DFQATT and CDR2 SNEGSKA (reference sequence). The CDR3 reads CSPRGQPTSGNEQFF.

The chain is built from TRBV5-5 and TRBJ1-5; TCRdb lists TRBD1, though no DNA is available to test this call. Germline CDR1 is SGHKS and CDR2 is YYEKEE (reference sequence). The CDR3 totals 15 residues. Here the CDR3 reads CASTPTGTSNQPQHF.

This sequence joins TRBV4-2 and TRBJ1-6; TCRdb reports TRBD1, a call that lacks DNA to check it against. CDR3 length: 12 amino acids. Germline loops: CDR1 LGHNA, CDR2 YNFKEQ. The CDR3 sequence: CASSQRGSPLHF.